The clone carrying this TCR beta chain was found a few times. The germline V gene has CDR1 LNHDA and CDR2 SQIVND (reference sequence). Trimming removed 1 base from V and 3 bases from J, with 7 bases in between. The CDR3 extends over 14 amino acids. The sample is drawn from a study of T-cell reconstitution after alpha-beta-depleted transplantation in children. Preparing the TCRbeta library involved the use of unique molecular identifiers. One entry per CDR3 protein, called by TCRdb with MiXCR from the PCR reads. The table lists about 540,000 distinct CDR3 sequences, around 17% of them singletons. This specimen consisted of PBMCs from the stem cell graft donor, obtained from the stem cell graft. V is TRBV19 and J is TRBJ1-5; D unclear. The clonotype originates from a human donor who donated a stem cell graft to a child with acute lymphoblastic leukemia. CDR3 in amino acids: CASSIGRHNQPQHF. CDR3 DNA: TGTGCCAGTAGTATAGGACGGCACAATCAGCCCCAGCATTTT.